This T cell receptor beta chain was sequenced during a study of blood T cell repertoires in COVID-19. For the study at large: Samples came from the United States, Italy and Spain, spanning acute and convalescent COVID-19.

Data came from immunoSEQ multiplex PCR; TCRdb stores just in-frame clones and leaves some out. The sample contains around 64,000 clones, roughly 70% of which appear only once. CDR1 is LNHDA and CDR2 is SQIVND in the germline V gene (reference sequence). The CDR3 covers 15 residues. Trimming took 5 bases from V and 0 from J, leaving 13 bases between them. The chain carries TRBV19 and TRBJ2-5; maybe TRBD1 (6 bases). The TCR sequence derives from an older woman who had been exposed to COVID-19. The sequenced material came from PBMCs or T cells enriched from blood (not recorded which). The CDR3 protein is CASSVTGSYQETQYF. The CDR3 DNA follows: TGTGCCAGTAGTGTAACAGGGTCGTACCAAGAGACCCAGTACTTC.